A selection of T cell receptor beta chains follows, all from one sample in a study of T cell repertoires in ileal Crohn's disease. TCRdb keeps only in-frame clones here, not all; method: immunoSEQ multiplex PCR. This sample has some 30,000 clones; around 80% occur once, and the top ten carry 5.5% to 7%. Specimen: ileal tissue. Receptors originate from an adult with Crohn's disease. The CDR3 runs from the conserved cysteine through the conserved F or W. D genes are given only for firm matches. The size of a clone is reported for some rows only, either as once, few or many, or as a class for expanded clones.

d_gene	j_gene	v_gene	abundance	CDR3nt	CDR3aa
.	TRBJ2-1	TRBV6-6	medium-sized	TGTGCCAGCAGTTACTCCCCGGGGGAGCAGTTCTTC	CASSYSPGEQFF
TRBD2	TRBJ2-5	TRBV30	few	TGTGCCTGGAGTGTAGGGGGACTAGCAAGATACTTC	CAWSVGGLARYF
.	TRBJ1-1	TRBV10-3	.	TGTGCCATCAGTGAGTTCTATAATGGACTCCTTGAAGCTTTCTTT	CAISEFYNGLLEAFF
TRBD1	TRBJ2-1	TRBV7-3	.	TGTGCCAGCAGCCAGGACAGGGGGCGATACAATGAGCAGTTCTTC	CASSQDRGRYNEQFF
.	TRBJ2-7	TRBV27	.	TGTGCCAGCAGGTTAACAGTTAACTCGGGGGAGCAGTACTTC	CASRLTVNSGEQYF
TRBD1	TRBJ2-5	TRBV2	.	TGTGCCAGCAGACGGACAGGGGGCTCAGAGACCCAGTACTTC	CASRRTGGSETQYF
TRBD1	TRBJ2-7	TRBV7-2	few	TGTGCCAGCAGCTCCCGAGGACAGGGAAGACACGAGCAGTACTTC	CASSSRGQGRHEQYF
.	TRBJ1-2	TRBV30	.	TGTGCCTGGAACACTGCAGACAGATTCTATGGCTACACCTTC	CAWNTADRFYGYTF
TRBD1	TRBJ1-1	TRBV9	.	TGTGCCAGCAGCGTAGTGACAGGGGGCGGGCTGTGGACTGAAGCTTTCTTT	CASSVVTGGGLWTEAFF
TRBD2	TRBJ2-2	TRBV7-2	once	TGTGCCAGCAGCCCCCGGTGGGCTAGCGGGCCGAACACCGGGGAGCTGTTTTTT	CASSPRWASGPNTGELFF
TRBD1	TRBJ1-1	TRBV4-1	.	TGCGCCAGCAGCCATCCAGGGGGCTGGAACACTGAAGCTTTCTTT	CASSHPGGWNTEAFF
.	TRBJ1-5	TRBV9	.	TGTGCCAGCAGCGCCGACTCCAGGGCTCAGCCCCAGCATTTT	CASSADSRAQPQHF
TRBD1	TRBJ1-4	TRBV7-2	few	TGTGCCAGCAGCTTAGGGGGACAGCTTAATGAAAAACTGTTTTTT	CASSLGGQLNEKLFF
.	TRBJ1-1	TRBV5-1	.	TGCGCCAGCAGCCTCGGCTGGGCGGGTGAAGCTTTCTTT	CASSLGWAGEAFF
TRBD2	TRBJ2-7	TRBV2	few	TGTGCCAGCTTAGTGGCCCCGGGACTAGTCAACTACGAGCAGTACTTC	CASLVAPGLVNYEQYF
.	TRBJ1-4	TRBV5-1	.	TGCGCCAGCAGCTTACTGGAGGGTGGCGAAAAACTGTTTTTT	CASSLLEGGEKLFF
TRBD1	TRBJ1-4	TRBV7-2	.	TGTGCCAGCAGACCTGGGACAGGGCTCTCTGAAAAACTGTTTTTT	CASRPGTGLSEKLFF
.	TRBJ1-2	TRBV18	.	TGTGCCAGCTCACCGGTTGTAACCGCAGAGGTTCTCACCTTC	CASSPVVTAEVLTF
TRBD2	TRBJ2-7	TRBV10-3	.	TGTGCCATCAAGTCAGCGGGGGGACGGAACTACGAGCAGTACTTC	CAIKSAGGRNYEQYF
TRBD1	TRBJ1-6	TRBV5-5	few	TGTGCCAGCAACTCCGGGACAGGGAATAATTCACCCCTCCACTTT	CASNSGTGNNSPLHF
.	TRBJ1-1	TRBV6-5	.	TGTGCCAGCATACGCGGGATTGAAGCTTTCTTT	CASIRGIEAFF
TRBD2	TRBJ2-3	TRBV6-1	.	TGTGCCAGCAGTGATTTCTTGCGGGGGGGCCGGACAGATACGCAGTATTTT	CASSDFLRGGRTDTQYF
.	TRBJ1-2	TRBV5-4	few	TGTGCCAGCAGCTTGGGAGGGATGTATGGCTACACCTTC	CASSLGGMYGYTF
.	TRBJ2-1	TRBV6-5	.	TGTGCCAGCAGAGCGGGACGGGGGCCCTACAATGAGCAGTTCTTC	CASRAGRGPYNEQFF
.	TRBJ2-7	TRBV27	.	TGTGCCAGCAGTACCTACAGGGACTCCTACGAGCAGTACTTC	CASSTYRDSYEQYF